These 19 T cell receptor beta chains were sequenced from one sample in a study of blood T cell repertoires in COVID-19. TCRdb's table, derived via immunoSEQ multiplex PCR, lists solely in-frame clones and lacks some. The repertoire has 200,000 to 300,000 clones, 81% of them found once; the top ten carry approximately 8.7%. The source material was peripheral blood. The receptors derive from a woman aged 80 or over with acute or convalescent COVID-19.

The chain couples TRBV10-1 to TRBJ1-1; D not certain. This CDR3 has 14 amino acids. The V and J ends lost 7 bases and 4 bases respectively, with 16 bases between them. Germline-derived CDR1 and CDR2 are WNHNN and SYGVQD (reference sequence). CDR3 sequence (DNA): TGCGCCAGCATCGTCGGTTATTGGGCCACTGAAGCTTTCTTT. Translated: CASIVGYWATEAFF.

This chain connects TRBV19 to TRBJ1-1, with a weak D call TRBD1 (6 bases). This CDR3 spans 17 amino acids. The V gene's germline CDR1 is LNHDA and CDR2 SQIVND (reference sequence). V shed 2 bases and J shed 0 bases, with 16 bases lying between them. The CDR3 DNA reads as TGTGCCAGTAGTATACCAAGGGGGGGACACATGAACACTGAAGCTTTCTTT. Amino acids: CASSIPRGGHMNTEAFF.

This clone occurred a few times. In DNA, the CDR3 is TGTGCCAGCAGCTTAGTGGGACAGAATAATTCACCCCTCCACTTT. This gives the protein CASSLVGQNNSPLHF. The chain links TRBV7-2 to TRBJ1-6; TRBD1 matches at 7 bases. The V segment lost 1 base and the J segment 5 bases; nucleotides outside the gene matches: 2. Germline V gene sequence: CDR1 SGHTA, CDR2 FQGNSA. The CDR3 covers 15 residues.

This chain joins TRBV3-1 (or the pseudogene TRBV3-2) and TRBJ2-3; 11 nucleotides line up with TRBD2. Germline lookup yields CDR1 LGHDT and CDR2 YNNKEL (reference sequence). The junction had 13 bases not matched to a gene; V was cut back by 0 bases and J by 5 bases. The CDR3 has 19 amino acids. The CDR3 bases are TGTGCCAGCAGCCAAGATCGGCCCCTTAGCGGGGGGGCTGGAGATACGCAGTATTTT. Translated: CASSQDRPLSGGAGDTQYF.

The chain joins TRBV19 to TRBJ2-1; 7 bases match TRBD2. There are 17 residues in the CDR3. The V gene end was trimmed by 0 bases and the J gene end by 6 bases; junction bases not matched to a gene: 11. Per germline, CDR1 LNHDA and CDR2 SQIVND (reference sequence). The DNA of the CDR3 is TGTGCCAGTAGTATAGATCGGCTGCGGGAGTTCGGCAATGAGCAGTTCTTC. Translation gives CASSIDRLREFGNEQFF.

This sequence joins TRBV14 and TRBJ1-6, with 7 bases matching TRBD1. Germline V gene lookup returns CDR1 SGHDN and CDR2 FVKESK. This CDR3 contains 15 residues. The trim removed 4 bases at V and 4 bases at J, leaving 4 bases unmatched. This CDR3 reads CASSPGTVYNSPLHF. In DNA, the CDR3 is TGTGCCAGCAGCCCTGGGACAGTGTATAATTCACCCCTCCACTTT.

This chain links TRBV19 with TRBJ1-5; TRBD1 matches at 7 bases. CDR1 LNHDA and CDR2 SQIVND come from the germline V gene (reference sequence). The trim removed 7 bases at V and 2 bases at J, leaving 8 bases unmatched. The CDR3 loop spans 15 amino acids. CDR3 sequence: CASTEGQTGNQPQHF. The CDR3 DNA sequence: TGTGCCAGTACCGAGGGACAGACCGGCAATCAGCCCCAGCATTTT.

The chain combines TRBV7-2 with TRBJ2-5; TRBD2 matches at 11 bases. The junction had 5 bases not matched to a gene; V was cut back by 3 bases and J by 5 bases. The CDR3 totals 15 residues. CDR1 and CDR2 from the germline V gene are SGHTA and FQGNSA. CDR3 sequence (DNA): TGTGCCAGCAGCTTTAGCGGGAGGGCCCTGGAGACCCAGTACTTC. Translated, it gives CASSFSGRALETQYF.

The V gene is TRBV29-1, the J gene TRBJ2-1, with D unclear. Germline V CDR1 and CDR2: SQVTM, ANQGSEA. Trimming cost V 4 bases and J 7 bases, with 11 bases left between them. The CDR3 runs 12 residues. CDR3 protein: CSVVPGSNEQFF. DNA for the CDR3: TGCAGCGTTGTACCGGGTTCAAATGAGCAGTTCTTC.

The J gene is TRBJ1-5, the V gene TRBV6-5; D possibly corresponds to TRBD1 (5 bases). Trimming cost V 0 bases and J 0 bases, with 9 bases left between them. This CDR3 comprises 16 residues. CDR1 is MNHEY and CDR2 is SVGAGI in the germline V gene. The CDR3 is CASSYSGRVSNQPQHF. DNA for the CDR3: TGTGCCAGCAGTTACTCGGGCAGGGTTAGCAATCAGCCCCAGCATTTT.

Worth noting for this clone: The sample has other DNA sequences that encode this CDR3 too. The chain employs TRBV19 and TRBJ2-5; 7 nucleotides align to TRBD1. Germline V lookup: CDR1 LNHDA, CDR2 SQIVND (reference sequence). CDR3 size: 13 residues. The trim removed 2 bases at V and 4 bases at J, leaving 1 base unmatched. The CDR3 loop reads CASSINRGETQYF. The CDR3 DNA is TGTGCCAGTAGTATAAACAGGGGAGAGACCCAGTACTTC. The whole variable domain, filled in from reference TRBV19 and TRBJ2-5, reads DGGITQSPKYLFRKEGQNVTLSCEQNLNHDAMYWYRQDPGQGLRLIYYSQIVNDFQKGDIAEGYSVSREKKESFPLTVTSAQKNPTAFYLCASSINRGETQYFGPGTRLLVL.

The chain uses TRBV11-2 and TRBJ2-2; TRBD1 is a possible D gene (6 bases). The germline V gene has CDR1 SGHAT and CDR2 FQNNGV. The CDR3 length is 18 residues. The V end was cut by 1 base, the J end by 1 base, with 16 bases between. The CDR3 loop reads CASSLVGVTGLNTGELFF. CDR3 sequence (DNA): TGTGCCAGCAGCTTAGTAGGGGTGACAGGACTGAACACCGGGGAGCTGTTTTTT.

The chain joins TRBV5-1 to TRBJ2-7, with 14 bases identical to TRBD2. V dropped 0 bases and J dropped 5; count of bases not matched to a gene: 4. This CDR3 spans 16 amino acids. Germline V CDR1 and CDR2: SGHRS, YFSETQ. In DNA form, the CDR3 reads TGCGCCAGCAGCTTGGGGCCGACTAGCGGGAGGGACGAGCAGTACTTC. Protein: CASSLGPTSGRDEQYF.

V and J are TRBV14 and TRBJ2-5; a possible D gene is TRBD2 (6 bases). The CDR3 spans 16 residues. V dropped 1 base and J dropped 5 bases, with 17 bases sitting between them. Per germline, CDR1 SGHDN and CDR2 FVKESK. The DNA of the CDR3 is TGTGCCAGCAGCCAAGTACGGTCCGGGAGAGGGGAGACCCAGTACTTC. Translating gives CASSQVRSGRGETQYF.

The V gene is TRBV6-5, the J gene TRBJ1-1; D not resolved. Germline loops: CDR1 MNHEY, CDR2 SVGAGI. V shed 0 bases and J shed 4 bases, with 12 bases lying between them. The CDR3 totals 15 residues. The CDR3 loop is CASSYSGGLGTEAFF. The CDR3, as DNA: TGTGCCAGCAGTTACTCGGGCGGGCTCGGCACTGAAGCTTTCTTT.

The chain links TRBV4-1 to TRBJ1-6; TRBD1 might be the D (6 bases). Looked up from germline, CDR1 is MGHRA and CDR2 is YSYEKL. The CDR3 is 14 amino acids. Trimming cost V 4 bases and J 8 bases, with 12 bases left between them. The chain's CDR3 is CASSLRTGYSPLHF. Written as DNA, the CDR3 is TGCGCCAGCAGCCTGCGCACAGGGTATTCACCCCTCCACTTT.

This rearrangement joins TRBV9 to TRBJ2-3, with D uncertain. Germline CDR1 reads SGDLS; CDR2 reads YYNGEE. The ends were cut back, 0 bases at V and 2 bases at J, with 13 bases in the middle. The CDR3 is made up of 16 amino acids. This chain's CDR3 is CASSVGQTTNTDTQYF. The CDR3 coding sequence is TGTGCCAGCAGCGTAGGGCAGACAACAAACACAGATACGCAGTATTTT.

This clone was observed a few times. V usage is TRBV19 and J usage is TRBJ2-2, with a tentative D call TRBD2 (6 bases). This CDR3 region has 17 residues. V was trimmed by 3 bases and J by 3 bases, leaving 17 bases between them. Germline assignment: CDR1 LNHDA and CDR2 SQIVND (reference sequence). The CDR3 region has the DNA TGTGCCAGTAGTATTGACGGGAGCCGTGGGTACACCGGGGAGCTGTTTTTT. It yields the protein CASSIDGSRGYTGELFF.

The rearrangement links TRBV7-6 to TRBJ2-5; 7 bases match TRBD2. Per the germline V gene, CDR1 is SGHVS and CDR2 is FNYEAQ. V was pared by 2 bases and J by 2 bases, with 14 bases of the junction left unmatched. This CDR3 region has 18 residues. The CDR3 DNA sequence: TGTGCCAGCAGCTTAAAGGCTAGCGGCCGCGCCATTCAAGAGACCCAGTACTTC. It yields the protein CASSLKASGRAIQETQYF. Full variable domain (outside the CDR3, taken from reference TRBV7-6 and TRBJ2-5): GAGVSQSPRYKVTKRGQDVALRCDPISGHVSLYWYRQALGQGPEFLTYFNYEAQQDKSGLPNDRFSAERPEGSISTLTIQRTEQRDSAMYRCASSLKASGRAIQETQYFGPGTRLLVL.